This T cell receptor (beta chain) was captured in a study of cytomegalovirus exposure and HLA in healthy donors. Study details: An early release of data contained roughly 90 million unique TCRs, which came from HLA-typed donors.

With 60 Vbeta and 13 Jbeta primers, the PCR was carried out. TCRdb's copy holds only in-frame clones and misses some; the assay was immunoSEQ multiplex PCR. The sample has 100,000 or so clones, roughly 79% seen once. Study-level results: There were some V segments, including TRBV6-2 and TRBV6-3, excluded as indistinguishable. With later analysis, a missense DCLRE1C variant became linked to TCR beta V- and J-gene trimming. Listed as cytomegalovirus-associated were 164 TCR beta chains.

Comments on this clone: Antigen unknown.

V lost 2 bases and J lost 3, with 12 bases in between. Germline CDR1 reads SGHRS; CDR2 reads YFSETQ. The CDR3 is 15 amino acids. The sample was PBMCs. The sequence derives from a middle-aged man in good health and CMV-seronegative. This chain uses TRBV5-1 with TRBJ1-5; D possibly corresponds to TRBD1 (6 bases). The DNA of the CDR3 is TGCGCCAGCAGCTTACAGGGAGTATACAATCAGCCCCAGCATTTT. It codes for CASSLQGVYNQPQHF. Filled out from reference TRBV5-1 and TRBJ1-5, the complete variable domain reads KAGVTQTPRYLIKTRGQQVTLSCSPISGHRSVSWYQQTPGQGLQFLFEYFSETQRNKGNFPGRFSGRQFSNSRSEMNVSTLELGDSALYLCASSLQGVYNQPQHFGDGTRLSIL.